A single sample is the source of the 5 T cell receptor beta chains below, sequenced in a study of T cell changes during pregnancy in multiple sclerosis (dated by TCRdb to the late 2010s). The receptor library was made with the immunoSEQ multiplex PCR assay. The immuneACCESS repertoire file appears here via TCRdb, limited to in-frame rearrangements. These files lack a portion of the clones; in checked studies, under half of the deficit traces to unresolved V genes, and the cause of the others is not known. The sample has tens of thousands of clones on record, just under 95% of them singletons. The biggest ten clones account for about 2% of the sample. The specimen was peripheral blood, collected in the second trimester of pregnancy. The receptors were gathered from a female donor with multiple sclerosis, enrolled in a pregnancy study.

The rearrangement links TRBV7-2 to TRBJ2-7; TRBD2 matches at 8 bases. Germline CDR1 SGHTA, CDR2 FQGNSA. This CDR3 comprises 16 residues. With 1 base clipped from V and 5 bases from J, the junction kept 10 bases outside the gene matches. CDR3 protein: CASSLGGGRSPHEQYF. The CDR3 coding sequence is TGTGCCAGCAGCTTAGGTGGCGGGAGGAGTCCCCACGAGCAGTACTTC.

The V and J genes are TRBV6-6 and TRBJ2-1; 8 bases align to TRBD1. The CDR3 is 15 residues long. The germline V gene has CDR1 MNHNY and CDR2 SVGAGI (reference sequence). V was pared by 6 bases and J by 6 bases, with 10 bases of the junction left unmatched. The CDR3 reads CASRPPGQVANEQFF. For the CDR3, the DNA is TGTGCCAGCAGGCCTCCGGGACAGGTGGCCAATGAGCAGTTCTTC.

The rearrangement links TRBV6-4 to TRBJ2-3; D is uncertain. CDR1 is MRHNA, CDR2 SNTAGT, per germline. Trimming took 3 bases from V and 2 from J, leaving 12 bases between them. This CDR3 has 15 amino acids. This chain's CDR3 is CASSEESGPTDTQYF. The CDR3 coding sequence is TGTGCCAGCAGTGAGGAATCAGGCCCCACAGATACGCAGTATTTT.

The chain combines TRBV5-1 with TRBJ2-3; weak D call: TRBD1 (6 bases). This CDR3 comprises 13 residues. Germline lookup yields CDR1 SGHRS and CDR2 YFSETQ. With 5 bases removed from V and 2 bases from J, the gap between germline ends came to 9 bases. The CDR3 spells CASRTGDTDTQYF. Here the CDR3 DNA reads TGCGCCAGCAGGACAGGAGACACAGATACGCAGTATTTT. The variable domain in full, with the rest retrieved from reference TRBV5-1 and TRBJ2-3, is KAGVTQTPRYLIKTRGQQVTLSCSPISGHRSVSWYQQTPGQGLQFLFEYFSETQRNKGNFPGRFSGRQFSNSRSEMNVSTLELGDSALYLCASRTGDTDTQYFGPGTRLTVL.

The rearrangement joins TRBV7-2 to TRBJ2-7; no clear D gene. The CDR3 is 14 residues long. Germline V lookup: CDR1 SGHTA, CDR2 FQGNSA. V was cut by 6 bases and J by 2 bases, with 14 bases left in between. The CDR3 reads CASRRTGSPYEQYF. The CDR3 DNA follows: TGTGCCAGCAGGCGCACGGGTTCCCCCTACGAGCAGTACTTC. The variable domain in full, with the rest retrieved from reference TRBV7-2 and TRBJ2-7, is GAGVSQSPSNKVTEKGKDVELRCDPISGHTALYWYRQSLGQGLEFLIYFQGNSAPDKSGLPSDRFSAERTGGSVSTLTIQRTQQEDSAVYLCASRRTGSPYEQYFGPGTRLTVT.